A single sample is the source of the 30 T cell receptor beta chains below, sequenced in a study of blood T cell repertoires in COVID-19. Clones were sequenced by immunoSEQ multiplex PCR, and TCRdb holds only the in-frame ones, with some missing. The profile shows a few hundred thousand clones, about 88% of them singletons. Sequenced material: peripheral blood. Source of these receptors: a man aged 60-69 years who had recovered from COVID-19.

This chain connects TRBV27 to TRBJ1-1; no firm D call. Trimming cost V 5 bases and J 0 bases, with 22 bases left between them. The CDR3 consists of 18 residues. The germline V gene has CDR1 MNHEY and CDR2 SMNVEV (reference sequence). The CDR3 DNA follows: TGTGCCAGCAGTCAACCGTCCCTAAGGAGGGATCTGAACACTGAAGCTTTCTTT. This encodes CASSQPSLRRDLNTEAFF.

The chain has TRBV6-4 and TRBJ2-3, with 8 bases identical to TRBD2. This CDR3 is 17 amino acids long. With V trimmed by 4 bases and J by 2 bases, 11 bases remained unmatched. CDR1 is MRHNA and CDR2 is SNTAGT in the germline V gene. CDR3 DNA sequence: TGTGCCAGCAGTGCAGGCGGGGTAGCGGGGTTCACAGATACGCAGTATTTT. As protein: CASSAGGVAGFTDTQYF.

The rearrangement uses TRBV28 and TRBJ1-2, with D possibly matching TRBD1 (6 bases). Germline values: CDR1 MDHEN, CDR2 SYDVKM. Trimming stripped 1 base from V and 6 bases from J, with 15 bases between. The CDR3 has 15 amino acids. Here the CDR3 reads CASSLYPQGFDGYTF. The CDR3 bases are TGTGCCAGCAGTTTATACCCACAGGGTTTCGATGGCTACACCTTC.

V and J are TRBV12-3 or TRBV12-4 and TRBJ1-2, with D unresolved. Trimming removed 7 bases at V and 5 bases at J, with 14 bases between. CDR3 size: 13 residues. The CDR3 nucleotides are TGTGCCAGCACCATTGGAGGGATATATGGCTACACCTTC. It yields the protein CASTIGGIYGYTF.

V usage is TRBV15 and J usage is TRBJ1-5, with D maybe TRBD1 (6 bases). Trimming took 5 bases from V and 9 from J, leaving 23 bases between them. The CDR3 loop spans 16 amino acids. Germline V gene data show CDR1 as LNHNV and CDR2 as YYDKDF (reference sequence). The CDR3 DNA is TGTGCCACCAGCCAACCAAGGGGGGGCCCTCATAGGCCCCAGCATTTT. Amino acids: CATSQPRGGPHRPQHF.

V is TRBV7-2 and J is TRBJ2-5, with TRBD2 matching over 14 bases. CDR3 length equals 15 residues. The V gene's germline CDR1 is SGHTA and CDR2 FQGNSA. V dropped 4 bases and J dropped 6; count of bases not matched to a gene: 4. Written as DNA, the CDR3 is TGTGCCAGCAGCTCTTGGACTAGCGGGGGGCAGACCCAGTACTTC. Protein: CASSSWTSGGQTQYF.

This chain links TRBV10-3 with TRBJ2-7; D perhaps matches TRBD2 (6 bases). The CDR3 has 14 residues. Per the germline V gene, CDR1 is ENHRY and CDR2 is SYGVKD. The V gene lost 2 bases and the J gene lost 6 bases, with 14 bases spanning the gap. CDR3 loop: CAISEAGPRSEQYF. The CDR3 nucleotides are TGTGCCATCAGTGAGGCGGGGCCCCGATCCGAGCAGTACTTC.

The chain recombines TRBV3-1 (or the pseudogene TRBV3-2) with TRBJ2-3; tentative D call: TRBD1 (5 bases). The CDR3 sequence is 17 residues long. With 3 bases removed from V and 0 bases from J, the gap between germline ends came to 16 bases. CDR1 LGHDT and CDR2 YNNKEL come from the germline V gene (reference sequence). The CDR3 DNA reads as TGTGCCAGCAGCCAGGCCTGGGTAGGGGCGAGCACAGATACGCAGTATTTT. Its protein is CASSQAWVGASTDTQYF.

The rearrangement uses TRBV6-2 or TRBV6-3 and TRBJ2-7, with D maybe TRBD1 (5 bases). Germline V gives CDR1 MNHEY, CDR2 SVGEGT. With 3 bases removed from V and 0 bases from J, the gap between germline ends came to 12 bases. The CDR3 length is 15 residues. CDR3 DNA sequence: TGTGCCAGCAGTTATCGCGACAGCCGCTCCTACGAGCAGTACTTC. Residues: CASSYRDSRSYEQYF.

The CDR3: CASSPSGGLTYEQYF. The CDR3 DNA follows: TGTGCCAGCAGCCCTAGCGGGGGGCTTACCTACGAGCAGTACTTC. The chain couples TRBV9 to TRBJ2-7, with TRBD2 identical over 11 bases. Trimming took 4 bases from V and 2 from J; bases not matched to a gene: 5. The CDR3 has 15 amino acids. CDR1 and CDR2 (germline): SGDLS, YYNGEE. Full variable domain (remainder filled in from reference TRBV9 and TRBJ2-7): DSGVTQTPKHLITATGQRVTLRCSPRSGDLSVYWYQQSLDQGLQFLIQYYNGEERAKGNILERFSAQQFPDLHSELNLSSLELGDSALYFCASSPSGGLTYEQYFGPGTRLTVT.

The V call is TRBV5-1, the J call TRBJ1-2, with unresolved D. V lost 1 base, J lost 2 bases, and 21 bases lay in between. CDR3 length equals 18 residues. Germline-derived CDR1 and CDR2 are SGHRS and YFSETQ. This chain's CDR3 is CASSLFTAGGFMNYGYTF. The CDR3 DNA reads as TGCGCCAGCAGCTTGTTTACGGCAGGAGGATTCATGAACTATGGCTACACCTTC.

This clone was recorded once. The chain couples TRBV7-6 to TRBJ2-1; possibly TRBD1 for D (5 bases). The CDR3 extends over 15 amino acids. The V end lost 1 base, the J end lost 5 bases, and 12 bases lay between the germline ends. Germline lookup yields CDR1 SGHVS and CDR2 FNYEAQ. The CDR3 DNA is TGTGCCAGCAGCTTAGGGGGCGAGAGGAACAATGAGCAGTTCTTC. Translating it yields CASSLGGERNNEQFF. Complete variable domain (other parts from reference TRBV7-6 and TRBJ2-1): GAGVSQSPRYKVTKRGQDVALRCDPISGHVSLYWYRQALGQGPEFLTYFNYEAQQDKSGLPNDRFSAERPEGSISTLTIQRTEQRDSAMYRCASSLGGERNNEQFFGPGTRLTVL.

This chain connects TRBV5-8 to TRBJ1-2, with 9 nucleotides matching TRBD1. V was clipped by 4 bases and J by 8 bases; unmatched bases: 9. This CDR3 has 14 amino acids. Germline assignment: CDR1 SGHTS and CDR2 YDEGEE. In DNA form, the CDR3 reads TGTGCCAGCAGCCTCCGGGACAGGGCTGAGGGCTACACCTTC. As protein: CASSLRDRAEGYTF.

The CDR3 spells CASSQFISNTEAFF. The CDR3 DNA is TGTGCCAGCAGCCAATTCATTTCGAACACTGAAGCTTTCTTT. The J gene is TRBJ1-1, the V gene TRBV3-1 (or the pseudogene TRBV3-2); D is uncertain. With 2 bases removed from V and 1 base from J, the gap between germline ends came to 8 bases. Germline values: CDR1 LGHDT, CDR2 YNNKEL (reference sequence). This CDR3 contains 14 residues.

J is TRBJ2-3 and V is TRBV27, with 11 bases identical to TRBD2. CDR1 and CDR2 (germline): MNHEY, SMNVEV (reference sequence). V lost 2 bases to trimming and J lost 1 base; unmatched junction nucleotides: 8. The CDR3 is 18 amino acids. The CDR3 nucleotides are TGTGCCAGCAGTTTAACGTCGGGACTAGCGGAGCGCACAGATACGCAGTATTTT. Its protein product is CASSLTSGLAERTDTQYF.

This chain joins TRBV6-5 and TRBJ2-5; D is undetermined. In germline, CDR1 is MNHEY, CDR2 SVGAGI. The CDR3 loop spans 12 amino acids. The V end was cut by 0 bases, the J end by 5 bases, with 4 bases between. The CDR3 region has the DNA TGTGCCAGCAGTTACTCTGGCGAGACCCAGTACTTC. Protein sequence: CASSYSGETQYF.

The V gene is TRBV6-6, the J gene TRBJ2-7, with 10 nucleotides matching TRBD1. The CDR3 contains 14 residues. Germline V lookup: CDR1 MNHNY, CDR2 SVGAGI (reference sequence). With V trimmed by 5 bases and J by 2 bases, 3 bases remained unmatched. The CDR3 spells CASSGGQGTYEQYF. CDR3 bases: TGTGCCAGCAGTGGGGGACAGGGGACCTACGAGCAGTACTTC.

This chain links TRBV19 with TRBJ1-1; 9 nucleotides align to TRBD1. The V and J ends lost 1 base and 2 bases, in that order; junction bases with no gene match: 11. The CDR3 spans 18 residues. CDR1 LNHDA and CDR2 SQIVND come from the germline V gene (reference sequence). CDR3 sequence reads: CASSIAAGQGTINTEAFF. The CDR3 coding sequence is TGTGCCAGTAGTATAGCGGCAGGACAGGGGACGATAAACACTGAAGCTTTCTTT.

The chain combines TRBV7-9 with TRBJ1-1; no reliable D call. CDR1 SEHNR and CDR2 FQNEAQ come from the germline V gene (reference sequence). CDR3 length equals 13 residues. The V and J ends lost 2 bases and 5 bases respectively, with 9 bases between them. The CDR3 DNA sequence: TGTGCCAGCAGCTTAAAAGGAGAAACTGAAGCTTTCTTT. It encodes CASSLKGETEAFF.

This chain uses TRBV13 with TRBJ2-1; D may be TRBD2 (5 bases). CDR1 is PRHDT and CDR2 is FYEKMQ in the germline V gene (reference sequence). This CDR3 has 13 residues. V dropped 0 bases and J dropped 9 bases, with 9 bases sitting between them. CDR3 loop: CASSLGGVLEQFF. CDR3 bases: TGTGCCAGCAGCTTAGGCGGGGTGCTTGAGCAGTTCTTC.

The V call is TRBV5-5, the J call TRBJ1-4, with a tentative D call TRBD1 (6 bases). The germline V gene encodes CDR1 SGHKS and CDR2 YYEKEE (reference sequence). This CDR3 is built from 15 residues. Trimming stripped 0 bases from V and 6 bases from J, with 12 bases between. The CDR3 nucleotides read TGTGCCAGCAGCTTGGGACAGAGGGGGTATGAAAAACTGTTTTTT. Its translation: CASSLGQRGYEKLFF.

The CDR3 here is CASSLVQGATGELFF. DNA of the CDR3: TGTGCCAGCAGCTTGGTACAGGGGGCAACCGGGGAGCTGTTTTTT. V and J are TRBV5-6 and TRBJ2-2, with TRBD1 identical over 9 bases. Germline CDR1 reads SGHDT; CDR2 reads YYEEEE. V lost 0 bases and J lost 5; bases outside the gene matches: 2. This CDR3 is 15 amino acids long.

The V call is TRBV12-3 or TRBV12-4, the J call TRBJ1-4, with D unresolved. The CDR3 has 13 residues. Trimming took 7 bases from V and 8 from J, leaving 14 bases between them. CDR3 nucleotide sequence: TGTGCCAGCAACCTACGGGTTGGGGAAAAACTGTTTTTT. It specifies CASNLRVGEKLFF.

The chain joins TRBV11-2 to TRBJ2-5; the D gene is possibly TRBD2 (5 bases). Trimming took off 5 bases at V and 5 bases at J, with 15 bases between the two ends. CDR3 length: 14 residues. The germline CDR1 and CDR2 sequences are SGHAT and FQNNGV. CDR3 residues: CASSPGLGSETQYF. In DNA, the CDR3 is TGTGCCAGCAGCCCAGGACTGGGTTCGGAGACCCAGTACTTC. Together with reference TRBV11-2 and TRBJ2-5, the CDR3 gives the full variable domain: EAGVAQSPRYKIIEKRQSVAFWCNPISGHATLYWYQQILGQGPKLLIQFQNNGVVDDSQLPKDRFSAERLKGVDSTLKIQPAKLEDSAVYLCASSPGLGSETQYFGPGTRLLVL.

The chain is built from TRBV2 and TRBJ2-7; D is unresolved. V shed 3 bases and J shed 5 bases, with 14 bases lying between them. Germline loops: CDR1 SNHLY, CDR2 FYNNEI. The CDR3 consists of 14 residues. CDR3 amino acids: CASSDQVPPDEQYF. As DNA, the CDR3 is TGTGCCAGCAGTGATCAGGTGCCTCCTGACGAGCAGTACTTC.

Ten or more counts support this clone. J is TRBJ1-5 and V is TRBV28, with 9 bases aligning to TRBD1. The germline V gene has CDR1 MDHEN and CDR2 SYDVKM. V dropped 6 bases and J dropped 7; count of bases not matched to a gene: 10. This CDR3 is built from 15 residues. DNA of the CDR3: TGTGCCAGCAGGTGGGACAGGGCAGGGCGACAGCCCCAGCATTTT. Translating gives CASRWDRAGRQPQHF.

This clone was counted between two and nine times. The chain employs TRBV20-1 and TRBJ1-1, with TRBD1 identical over 7 bases. The trim removed 3 bases at V and 4 bases at J, leaving 5 bases unmatched. The germline V gene has CDR1 DFQATT and CDR2 SNEGSKA (reference sequence). This CDR3 contains 13 residues. The CDR3 nucleotides read TGCAGTGCTAGTAGGGGGCTGAGCACTGAAGCTTTCTTT. Protein: CSASRGLSTEAFF.

The rearrangement uses TRBV11-2 and TRBJ2-1; a weak D match, TRBD2 (5 bases). The CDR3 is made up of 14 amino acids. Germline lookup yields CDR1 SGHAT and CDR2 FQNNGV. The V end was cut by 2 bases, the J end by 2 bases, with 7 bases between. The CDR3 is CASSLLGAYNEQFF. CDR3 sequence (DNA): TGTGCCAGCAGCTTACTCGGGGCCTACAATGAGCAGTTCTTC.

This clone has just one count. J is TRBJ2-1 and V is TRBV19, with TRBD1 matching over 7 bases. The CDR3 consists of 16 residues. Germline V gene lookup returns CDR1 LNHDA and CDR2 SQIVND (reference sequence). The ends lost 3 bases at V and 0 bases at J; junction bases unmatched: 5. This chain's CDR3 is CASSIYRGSSYNEQFF. As DNA, the CDR3 is TGTGCCAGTAGTATCTACAGGGGCAGCTCCTACAATGAGCAGTTCTTC.

The chain couples TRBV4-1 to TRBJ1-6; 9 bases match TRBD1. Germline V CDR1 and CDR2: MGHRA, YSYEKL. Losses at the gene ends were 4 bases for V and 7 bases for J; bases not matched to a gene: 5. CDR3 length equals 15 residues. The chain's CDR3 is CASSPRTGANSPLHF. DNA of the CDR3: TGCGCCAGCAGCCCCCGGACAGGGGCCAATTCACCCCTCCACTTT.